This TCR beta chain stems from a study of patients and donors after allogeneic stem cell transplantation. The CDR3 is made up of 18 amino acids. Germline-derived CDR1 and CDR2 are WNHNN and SYGVQD (reference sequence). V was pared by 2 bases and J by 5 bases, with 21 bases between. TCRdb reprocessed the RT-PCR reads with MiXCR, giving one entry per CDR3 protein. The table lists around 200,000 distinct CDR3 sequences, around 40% of them singletons. Sequenced sample: blood, either unsorted or a sorted T cell fraction (not recorded which). The receptor's source is a human donor who was either an allogeneic HSCT recipient or a stem cell or donor lymphocyte infusion donor (not recorded which). It is not recorded whose cells these are; they may come from a transplant donor. The chain links TRBV10-1 to TRBJ2-2; D is ambiguous. CDR3 in DNA: TGCGCCAGCAGTGAGGGGTATAGTGGTACAAAGTGGACCGGGGAGCTGTTTTTT. Its translation is CASSEGYSGTKWTGELFF.